The 26 T cell receptor beta chains below all came from one sample that was sequenced in a study of blood T cells in healthy people across ages. Combining a sample-barcoded 5' primer with a J-beta primer mix, a second PCR ran for roughly 6 to 11 cycles. TCRdb reanalysed the 5' RACE reads using MiXCR and keeps one entry per CDR3 protein. The table includes roughly 1,300,000 distinct CDR3 sequences, approximately 59% detected once. Specimen: blood. Receptors were obtained from a man in his late teens or twenties in good health.

This clonotype came up once. J is TRBJ2-7 and V is TRBV3-1; D is tentatively TRBD1 or TRBD2 (5 bases each). Trimming cost V 0 bases and J 6 bases, with 12 bases left between them. The length of the CDR3 is 14 residues. Germline values: CDR1 LGHDT, CDR2 YNNKEL (reference sequence). CDR3 in amino acids: CASSQDRELGEQYF. For the CDR3, the DNA is TGTGCCAGCAGCCAAGACAGGGAGCTGGGCGAGCAGTACTTC.

V usage is TRBV20-1 and J usage is TRBJ1-2; tentatively, D is TRBD1 (5 bases). CDR1 and CDR2 (germline): DFQATT, SNEGSKA (reference sequence). The V and J ends lost 5 bases and 2 bases respectively, with 18 bases between them. The CDR3 runs to 15 residues. CDR3 protein: CSAPSNRPGNYGYTF. The CDR3 region has the DNA TGCAGTGCTCCATCTAACAGGCCTGGGAACTATGGCTACACCTTC.

The chain couples TRBV20-1 to TRBJ2-5; TRBD1 or TRBD2 may be the D gene (5 bases each). This CDR3 contains 14 residues. The germline V and J ends were trimmed by 5 bases and 4 bases, with 17 bases remaining between them. Germline lookup yields CDR1 DFQATT and CDR2 SNEGSKA (reference sequence). CDR3 bases: TGCAGTGCTGACGCCTCGAGGGGCGTAGAGACCCAGTACTTC. It codes for CSADASRGVETQYF.

The genes are TRBV29-1 and TRBJ2-3; 10 bases fit TRBD2. Per germline, CDR1 SQVTM and CDR2 ANQGSEA. This CDR3 comprises 15 residues. V gave up 3 bases and J gave up 6 bases; unmatched junction bases: 9. In nucleotides, the CDR3 is TGCAGCGTTGACAAGGCTAGCGGGGGTGGTGATACGCAGTATTTT. Protein sequence: CSVDKASGGGDTQYF.

This sequence joins TRBV13 and TRBJ2-7; possibly TRBD1 for D (6 bases). The CDR3 extends over 14 amino acids. Germline-derived CDR1 and CDR2 are PRHDT and FYEKMQ (reference sequence). V was trimmed by 5 bases and J by 0 bases, leaving 11 bases between them. The CDR3, as DNA: TGTGCCAGCAGCCCCAAGGACAGCTCCTACGAGCAGTACTTC. Protein: CASSPKDSSYEQYF.

CDR3 protein: CASIPPALAGAETQYF. The CDR3 nucleotides read TGTGCCAGCATCCCCCCCGCCCTAGCGGGGGCAGAGACCCAGTACTTC. The chain carries TRBV7-2 and TRBJ2-5; 10 bases align to TRBD2. Germline CDR1 and CDR2: SGHTA and FQGNSA. The CDR3 length is 16 residues. The ends lost 7 bases at V and 4 bases at J; junction bases unmatched: 12. The entire variable domain, with the rest obtained from reference TRBV7-2 and TRBJ2-5, is as follows: GAGVSQSPSNKVTEKGKDVELRCDPISGHTALYWYRQSLGQGLEFLIYFQGNSAPDKSGLPSDRFSAERTGGSVSTLTIQRTQQEDSAVYLCASIPPALAGAETQYFGPGTRLLVL.

CDR3 sequence reads: CAISGQGVVDNEQFF. The CDR3 DNA sequence: TGTGCCATCAGTGGACAGGGGGTTGTGGACAATGAGCAGTTCTTC. The chain recombines TRBV10-3 with TRBJ2-1, with 9 bases aligning to TRBD1. The trim removed 4 bases at V and 5 bases at J, leaving 6 bases unmatched. This CDR3 spans 15 amino acids. Germline CDR1 ENHRY, CDR2 SYGVKD.

The genes are TRBV20-1 and TRBJ2-7, with D unresolved. Germline CDR1 DFQATT, CDR2 SNEGSKA (reference sequence). V lost 0 bases and J 0 bases, leaving 6 bases between the germline ends. CDR3 length: 13 residues. CDR3 DNA sequence: TGCAGTGCTAGAGAACGGCTCTCCTACGAGCAGTACTTC. This translates into CSARERLSYEQYF.

This clonotype has more than one count but fewer than ten. The J gene is TRBJ2-1, the V gene TRBV4-2; D unclear. The germline CDR1 and CDR2 sequences are LGHNA and YNFKEQ. With 0 bases removed from V and 4 bases from J, the gap between germline ends came to 7 bases. The CDR3 is 14 amino acids. The CDR3 DNA reads as TGTGCCAGCAGCCAAGACCAGTCTTACAATGAGCAGTTCTTC. It encodes CASSQDQSYNEQFF.

This sequence joins TRBV7-8 and TRBJ2-1; 7 bases are shared with TRBD1. With V trimmed by 5 bases and J by 8 bases, 3 bases remained unmatched. This CDR3 comprises 12 residues. Germline CDR1 and CDR2: SGHVS and FQNEAQ. CDR3 amino acids: CASSPGTDEQFF. The CDR3 nucleotides are TGTGCCAGCAGCCCCGGGACAGATGAGCAGTTCTTC.

The chain carries TRBV7-2 and TRBJ2-7, with TRBD1 as a possible D gene (6 bases). The CDR3 covers 16 residues. The germline CDR1 and CDR2 sequences are SGHTA and FQGNSA. With 2 bases removed from V and 1 base from J, the gap between germline ends came to 15 bases. This chain's CDR3 is CASSLNRIGQSYEQYF. In nucleotides, the CDR3 is TGTGCCAGCAGCTTAAATCGCATAGGACAGTCCTACGAGCAGTACTTC.

The J gene is TRBJ2-5, the V gene TRBV20-1; tentative D call: TRBD1 (5 bases). The V end lost 3 bases, the J end lost 3 bases, and 17 bases lay between the germline ends. The CDR3 contains 15 residues. From germline, CDR1 is DFQATT and CDR2 SNEGSKA (reference sequence). Here the CDR3 reads CSARGWQGREETQYF. CDR3 DNA sequence: TGCAGTGCTAGGGGGTGGCAGGGCAGAGAAGAGACCCAGTACTTC.

A word on this clonotype: Germline and junction disagree at one end, which may indicate a read error. The J gene is TRBJ2-7, the V gene TRBV6-5; 7 positions match TRBD2. Judging by the DNA end, TRBJ2-5 fits better; the J call may be wrong. Germline CDR1 and CDR2: MNHEY and SVGAGI. This CDR3 is 13 amino acids long. The CDR3 region has the DNA TGTGCCAGCAGTGACTCGGGGGGAGAGACCCAGTACTTC. Translation gives CASSDSGGETQYF.

Only a few counts were recorded for this clonotype. The chain recombines TRBV29-1 with TRBJ2-7, with 11 bases aligning to TRBD2. The ends lost 4 bases at V and 4 bases at J; junction bases unmatched: 15. CDR3 size: 17 residues. Looked up from germline, CDR1 is SQVTM and CDR2 is ANQGSEA. Written as DNA, the CDR3 is TGCAGCGTTGGCGCTAGCGGGGGGTCCCACTTCTCTTACGAGCAGTACTTC. Translation: CSVGASGGSHFSYEQYF.

The V call is TRBV6-6, the J call TRBJ2-2; a possible D gene is TRBD2 (6 bases). V lost 8 bases to trimming and J lost 7 bases, with 11 bases between them. Germline CDR1 is MNHNY and CDR2 is SVGAGI (reference sequence). The CDR3 runs 12 residues. The CDR3 loop reads CASGTSIGELFF. CDR3 nucleotides: TGTGCCAGCGGCACTAGCATCGGGGAGCTGTTTTTT.

The gene calls are TRBV29-1 and TRBJ2-3; 8 bases match TRBD1. The germline gives CDR1 SQVTM, CDR2 ANQGSEA. The length of the CDR3 is 15 residues. With 1 base clipped from V and 0 bases from J, the junction kept 3 bases outside the gene matches. CDR3 loop: CSVEGGQVSTDTQYF. As DNA, the CDR3 is TGCAGCGTTGAAGGGGGACAGGTTAGCACAGATACGCAGTATTTT.

This clonotype was picked up a small number of times. J is TRBJ1-1 and V is TRBV4-1, with D hard to call. The V gene's germline CDR1 is MGHRA and CDR2 YSYEKL. Deletions cut 4 bases from V and 4 bases from J, with 10 bases between. The CDR3 contains 13 residues. The CDR3 DNA reads as TGCGCCAGCAGCCGCCCCGAGGGCACTGAAGCTTTCTTT. Its translation: CASSRPEGTEAFF.

J is TRBJ2-1 and V is TRBV15; D gene uncertain. Between the trimmed V and J ends, which lost 3 bases and 6 bases, there was a span of 9 bases. The V gene's germline CDR1 is LNHNV and CDR2 YYDKDF (reference sequence). The CDR3 spans 13 residues. The CDR3 region has the DNA TGTGCCACCAGCAGGACCATTTCCAATGAGCAGTTCTTC. It yields the protein CATSRTISNEQFF.

This clonotype was picked up one time. V and J are TRBV11-2 and TRBJ2-7, with 9 nucleotides matching TRBD2. The length of the CDR3 is 16 residues. Germline CDR1 SGHAT, CDR2 FQNNGV. The junction had 6 bases not matched to a gene; V was cut back by 1 base and J by 2 bases. The chain's CDR3 is CASSLALGGGAYEQYF. The CDR3 DNA is TGTGCCAGCAGCTTAGCTTTGGGCGGGGGGGCCTACGAGCAGTACTTC. Using reference TRBV11-2 and TRBJ2-7 for the parts outside the CDR3, the full variable domain is EAGVAQSPRYKIIEKRQSVAFWCNPISGHATLYWYQQILGQGPKLLIQFQNNGVVDDSQLPKDRFSAERLKGVDSTLKIQPAKLEDSAVYLCASSLALGGGAYEQYFGPGTRLTVT.

The rearrangement uses TRBV6-1 and TRBJ2-5; weak D call: TRBD1 (6 bases). Trimming took 1 base from V and 7 from J, leaving 13 bases between them. The CDR3 loop spans 14 amino acids. Per the germline V gene, CDR1 is MNHNS and CDR2 is SASEGT. The chain's CDR3 is CASSEERGYATQYF. The CDR3 DNA reads TGTGCCAGCAGTGAAGAGAGGGGGTATGCGACCCAGTACTTC.

The chain is built from TRBV9 and TRBJ2-4, with D perhaps matching TRBD1 or TRBD2 (5 bases each). The DNA matches TRBJ2-7 better at its end, which makes the J call doubtful. Germline V gene sequence: CDR1 SGDLS, CDR2 YYNGEE. CDR3 length equals 13 residues. The CDR3 loop is CASSDQWGREQYF. The CDR3 DNA sequence: TGTGCCAGCAGCGACCAATGGGGACGCGAGCAGTACTTC.

The chain has TRBV7-6 and TRBJ2-3; D not certain. The CDR3 is made up of 15 amino acids. CDR1 is SGHVS, CDR2 FNYEAQ, per germline. Trimming left V 6 bases short and J 0 bases short, with 13 bases between. The CDR3 sequence: CASSGPAPSTDTQYF. The DNA for the CDR3 is TGTGCCAGCAGTGGACCTGCTCCTAGCACAGATACGCAGTATTTT.

The rearrangement joins TRBV20-1 to TRBJ1-1, with 7 bases lining up with TRBD1. This CDR3 region has 14 residues. With 4 bases clipped from V and 1 base from J, the junction kept 6 bases outside the gene matches. The germline V gene encodes CDR1 DFQATT and CDR2 SNEGSKA (reference sequence). DNA of the CDR3: TGCAGTGCTACTCGAGAGGGGGCGAACACTGAAGCTTTCTTT. Translation gives CSATREGANTEAFF.

This clonotype came up once. This sequence joins TRBV7-9 and TRBJ1-2, with D unresolved. V shed 1 base and J shed 8 bases, with 14 bases lying between them. Germline V gene data show CDR1 as SEHNR and CDR2 as FQNEAQ (reference sequence). The length of the CDR3 is 14 residues. CDR3 nucleotides: TGTGCCAGCAGCTTAGTCAATACAAGAGGAGGCTACACCTTC. Amino acids: CASSLVNTRGGYTF.

This clonotype was seen only a few times. The chain has TRBV4-3 and TRBJ2-1, with TRBD1 matching over 8 bases. The germline gives CDR1 LGHNA, CDR2 YSLEER. Germline trimming cut 1 base from V and 7 bases from J; bases unmatched to any gene: 3. This CDR3 is built from 14 residues. CDR3 bases: TGCGCCAGCAGCCAAGGGACAGGGAGGAATGAGCAGTTCTTC. It translates to CASSQGTGRNEQFF.

V is TRBV5-5 and J is TRBJ2-5, with D maybe TRBD2 (7 bases). The closer fit of TRBJ2-7 to the DNA end suggests the J call may be wrong. Germline V gene data show CDR1 as SGHKS and CDR2 as YYEKEE (reference sequence). This CDR3 region has 15 residues. Written as DNA, the CDR3 is TGTGCCAGCAGCTTGGACGGGGGGCGGTCCTACGAGCAGTACTTC. Translation gives CASSLDGGRSYEQYF.